A single sample is the source of the 21 T cell receptor beta chains below, sequenced in a study of T cell responses to AZD1222 COVID-19 vaccine. TCRdb keeps only in-frame clones here, not all; method: immunoSEQ multiplex PCR. The sample includes 90,000 to 120,000 clones, around 92% of them seen just once. This sample comprised peripheral blood, obtained on day 0 of AZD1222 vaccination. These receptors were collected from an adult in good health.

The chain recombines TRBV15 with TRBJ1-5, with D perhaps TRBD1 (5 bases). V dropped 0 bases and J dropped 0 bases, with 9 bases sitting between them. Looked up from germline, CDR1 is LNHNV and CDR2 is YYDKDF (reference sequence). The CDR3 extends over 16 amino acids. CDR3 loop: CATSRDWGLSNQPQHF. DNA for the CDR3: TGTGCCACCAGCAGAGATTGGGGACTTAGCAATCAGCCCCAGCATTTT. The full variable domain, its missing parts supplied by reference TRBV15 and TRBJ1-5, is DAMVIQNPRYQVTQFGKPVTLSCSQTLNHNVMYWYQQKSSQAPKLLFHYYDKDFNNEADTPDNFQSRRPNTSFCFLDIRSPGLGDTAMYLCATSRDWGLSNQPQHFGDGTRLSIL.

The genes are TRBV11-3 and TRBJ2-2, with 8 bases lining up with TRBD1. The junction had 11 bases not matched to a gene; V was cut back by 5 bases and J by 6 bases. CDR1 and CDR2 from the germline V gene are SGHNT and YENEEA. The CDR3 is made up of 16 amino acids. Written as DNA, the CDR3 is TGTGCCAGCAGCACTGGACAGGGAAGGGGAGCCGGGGAGCTGTTTTTT. Protein product: CASSTGQGRGAGELFF.

This clone showed up just a few times. The V call is TRBV7-3, the J call TRBJ2-2; 7 bases agree with TRBD2. The V gene's germline CDR1 is SGHTA and CDR2 FQGTGA. CDR3 length equals 16 residues. V gave up 3 bases and J gave up 1 base; unmatched junction bases: 5. The CDR3 bases are TGTGCCAGCAGCTTCGGCCGGGGGGTGAACACCGGGGAGCTGTTTTTT. Residues: CASSFGRGVNTGELFF. The variable domain in full, completed from reference TRBV7-3 and TRBJ2-2, reads GAGVSQTPSNKVTEKGKYVELRCDPISGHTALYWYRQSLGQGPEFLIYFQGTGAADDSGLPNDRFFAVRPEGSVSTLKIQRTERGDSAVYLCASSFGRGVNTGELFFGEGSRLTVL.

This clone showed up just once. The J gene is TRBJ2-1, the V gene TRBV4-1, with 11 nucleotides matching TRBD1. Germline CDR1 is MGHRA and CDR2 is YSYEKL. The V segment lost 4 bases and the J segment 7 bases; nucleotides outside the gene matches: 6. This CDR3 spans 15 amino acids. Here the CDR3 DNA reads TGCGCCAGCAGCCTGGGACAGGGGGTCAAGAATGAGCAGTTCTTC. Protein product: CASSLGQGVKNEQFF.

The CDR3 loop is CASSLGGLDNSPLHF. The CDR3 DNA follows: TGTGCCAGCAGTTTAGGGGGATTGGATAATTCACCCCTCCACTTT. The rearrangement links TRBV28 to TRBJ1-6; D possibly corresponds to TRBD1 (5 bases). V was cut by 2 bases and J by 5 bases, with 10 bases left in between. CDR1 is MDHEN, CDR2 SYDVKM, per germline. The CDR3 contains 15 residues.

This chain joins TRBV15 and TRBJ2-3, with D perhaps TRBD2 (5 bases). V was trimmed by 1 base and J by 3 bases, leaving 11 bases between them. Germline V lookup: CDR1 LNHNV, CDR2 YYDKDF (reference sequence). This CDR3 is 15 amino acids long. The CDR3 DNA reads TGTGCCACCAGCAGAGCTGGAGCGGAAACAGATACGCAGTATTTT. Residues: CATSRAGAETDTQYF.

This chain joins TRBV28 and TRBJ1-5; tentative D call: TRBD1 (5 bases). The CDR3 has 13 amino acids. The ends were cut back, 8 bases at V and 4 bases at J, with 12 bases in the middle. Germline loops: CDR1 MDHEN, CDR2 SYDVKM. In nucleotides, the CDR3 is TGTGCCAGCCTACCAGGGTTGAATCAGCCCCAGCATTTT. Encoded protein: CASLPGLNQPQHF.

This clone has just one count. This rearrangement joins TRBV30 to TRBJ2-1, with D possibly TRBD2 on 7 matching bases. Germline lookup yields CDR1 GTSNPN and CDR2 SVGIG (reference sequence). V gave up 3 bases and J gave up 4 bases, with 19 bases separating them. The CDR3 contains 16 residues. CDR3 sequence: CAWSRGDMGGYNEQFF. In DNA form, the CDR3 reads TGTGCCTGGAGCCGGGGGGACATGGGTGGGTACAATGAGCAGTTCTTC.

The chain employs TRBV28 and TRBJ1-5; the match to TRBD1 covers 10 bases. CDR3 length: 14 amino acids. The germline gives CDR1 MDHEN, CDR2 SYDVKM. The junction had 7 bases not matched to a gene; V was cut back by 6 bases and J by 8 bases. The CDR3 region has the DNA TGTGCCAGCAGGACAGGGGGCCAAGGGGAGCCCCAGCATTTT. This gives the protein CASRTGGQGEPQHF.

The rearrangement joins TRBV29-1 to TRBJ1-1; maybe TRBD1 (6 bases). The CDR3 is 11 amino acids. Trimming removed 8 bases at V and 5 bases at J, with 12 bases between. Germline values: CDR1 SQVTM, CDR2 ANQGSEA. This CDR3 reads CSSKDRTEAFF. The CDR3 DNA follows: TGCAGCTCCAAAGACAGGACTGAAGCTTTCTTT.

CDR3 sequence: CASSPRDRGTEKLFF. CDR3 in DNA: TGTGCCAGCAGTCCCCGGGACAGGGGGACCGAAAAACTGTTTTTT. V is TRBV27 and J is TRBJ1-4, with 11 bases matching TRBD1. The trim removed 5 bases at V and 8 bases at J, leaving 7 bases unmatched. The CDR3 runs to 15 residues. Looked up from germline, CDR1 is MNHEY and CDR2 is SMNVEV (reference sequence).

The chain has TRBV5-1 and TRBJ2-5; 10 positions match TRBD2. V lost 4 bases to trimming and J lost 3 bases; unmatched junction nucleotides: 3. The germline V gene encodes CDR1 SGHRS and CDR2 YFSETQ. The CDR3 covers 14 residues. CDR3 in DNA: TGCGCCAGCAGCCCCGGACTAGCGGAAGAGACCCAGTACTTC. It is translated as CASSPGLAEETQYF. Variable domain in full (rest from reference TRBV5-1 and TRBJ2-5): KAGVTQTPRYLIKTRGQQVTLSCSPISGHRSVSWYQQTPGQGLQFLFEYFSETQRNKGNFPGRFSGRQFSNSRSEMNVSTLELGDSALYLCASSPGLAEETQYFGPGTRLLVL.

V is TRBV6-5 and J is TRBJ1-2; D is ambiguous. CDR3 length equals 12 residues. CDR1 is MNHEY, CDR2 SVGAGI, per germline. V dropped 6 bases and J dropped 5 bases, with 10 bases sitting between them. The DNA for the CDR3 is TGTGCCAGCAGGAGTACAGCGTATGGCTACACCTTC. This encodes CASRSTAYGYTF.

This clone was counted between two and nine times. This chain joins TRBV10-3 and TRBJ1-6; TRBD1 aligns across 9 bases. Trimming at V came to 10 bases and at J to 7 bases, leaving 8 bases not matched to a gene. This CDR3 contains 14 residues. Germline CDR1 and CDR2: ENHRY and SYGVKD. The CDR3 here is CATGDRVENSPLHF. The CDR3, as DNA: TGTGCCACCGGGGACAGGGTGGAGAATTCACCCCTCCACTTT.

This clone has a single count. The chain joins TRBV28 to TRBJ1-3, with 8 positions matching TRBD1. The V gene's germline CDR1 is MDHEN and CDR2 SYDVKM. The ends lost 6 bases at V and 0 bases at J; junction bases unmatched: 10. There are 17 residues in the CDR3. CDR3 in amino acids: CASSLSGTGFSGNTIYF. CDR3 nucleotides: TGTGCCAGCAGCCTTTCTGGGACAGGCTTCTCTGGAAACACCATATATTTT.

The chain recombines TRBV28 with TRBJ1-5; 10 bases align to TRBD1. This CDR3 comprises 15 residues. V lost 3 bases to trimming and J lost 4 bases; unmatched junction nucleotides: 3. The V gene's germline CDR1 is MDHEN and CDR2 SYDVKM. DNA for the CDR3: TGTGCCAGCAGTTTGGGGGACAGGGGTAATCAGCCCCAGCATTTT. Amino acids: CASSLGDRGNQPQHF.

V gene TRBV30 combines with J gene TRBJ2-3; D uncertain. The V and J ends lost 4 bases and 0 bases respectively, with 8 bases between them. Germline lookup yields CDR1 GTSNPN and CDR2 SVGIG (reference sequence). The CDR3 spans 13 residues. CDR3 sequence reads: CAWIRPSTDTQYF. In nucleotides, the CDR3 is TGTGCCTGGATTCGGCCCAGCACAGATACGCAGTATTTT.

The chain is built from TRBV6-2 or TRBV6-3 and TRBJ2-7; 7 nucleotides align to TRBD2. The CDR3 covers 12 residues. The junction had 5 bases not matched to a gene; V was cut back by 5 bases and J by 7 bases. Looked up from germline, CDR1 is MNHEY and CDR2 is SVGEGT. The CDR3 loop reads CASSPPGREQYF. DNA of the CDR3: TGTGCCAGCAGTCCCCCCGGGAGGGAGCAGTACTTC.

This rearrangement joins TRBV7-9 to TRBJ1-2, with D uncertain. Trimming took 1 base from V and 0 from J, leaving 6 bases between them. Germline V gives CDR1 SEHNR, CDR2 FQNEAQ (reference sequence). The CDR3 is 14 residues long. The CDR3 region has the DNA TGTGCCAGCAGCTTAGGCGCGCCTAACTATGGCTACACCTTC. Translating it yields CASSLGAPNYGYTF. Using reference TRBV7-9 and TRBJ1-2 for the parts outside the CDR3, the full variable domain is DTGVSQNPRHKITKRGQNVTFRCDPISEHNRLYWYRQTLGQGPEFLTYFQNEAQLEKSRLLSDRFSAERPKGSFSTLEIQRTEQGDSAMYLCASSLGAPNYGYTFGSGTRLTVV.

V usage is TRBV12-3 or TRBV12-4 and J usage is TRBJ2-7; D gene ambiguous. This CDR3 is 12 amino acids long. The ends were cut back, 3 bases at V and 4 bases at J, with 7 bases in the middle. The CDR3 DNA sequence: TGTGCCAGCAGTTTTGGTGGATACGAGCAGTACTTC. Translating gives CASSFGGYEQYF.

V is TRBV5-1 and J is TRBJ1-4; 7 nucleotides line up with TRBD1. There are 15 residues in the CDR3. CDR1 is SGHRS and CDR2 is YFSETQ in the germline V gene. Trimming removed 0 bases from V and 10 bases from J; junction bases left unmatched: 9. The CDR3 protein is CASSLGQGTMGKLFF. Here the CDR3 DNA reads TGCGCCAGCAGCTTGGGACAGGGAACCATGGGAAAACTGTTTTTT.